This TCR beta chain was profiled in a study of blood T cells in healthy people across ages. Study observations and caveats: Across the age range, TCR beta diversity per million T cells fell in a roughly linear way. Strongly correlated with naive T cell percentage was TCR beta diversity.

Staff drew 8 to 10 milliliters of peripheral blood from each donor. Germline V lookup: CDR1 SNHLY, CDR2 FYNNEI. V shed 10 bases and J 2 bases; nucleotides not matched to a gene: 7. There are 13 residues in the CDR3. The authors ran a second PCR of about 6 to 11 cycles using a sample-barcoded 5' primer and a J-beta primer mix. Each cDNA molecule was tagged by a template-switch adaptor with 12 random nucleotides. TCRdb passed the 5' RACE reads through MiXCR, listing each CDR3 protein once. The sample has nearly 1 million distinct CDR3 sequences, about 51% seen once. For this clonotype: The antigen remains unidentified.

The gene calls are TRBV2 and TRBJ2-7; 8 nucleotides align to TRBD1. This receptor was identified in a woman in her sixties or seventies in good health. Sequenced: blood. This CDR3 is CAIFPTGAYEQYF. CDR3 DNA sequence: TGTGCCATCTTCCCGACAGGGGCCTACGAGCAGTACTTC.